A selection of T cell receptor beta chains follows, all from one sample in a study of somatic mutations in cytotoxic T cells in rheumatoid arthritis. Clones were sequenced by immunoSEQ multiplex PCR, and TCRdb holds only the in-frame ones, with some missing. The top ten clones hold 36% of a sample with just under 9,500 clones, around 79% of them seen once. The specimen was CD8+ T cells sorted from blood. The receptors originated from an adult with rheumatoid arthritis. Each CDR3 is given with its conserved first and last residue. Fields, in order: clone size, CDR3 length, V gene, CDR3 protein. Not every row has a clone size; where given, it reads once, few, many or a size class.

>few|14|TRBV5-1
CASSWTGKDTEAFF
>-|15|TRBV19
CASSIPEDRESAQFF
>-|14|TRBV30
CAWNLGTNTYEQYF
>-|13|TRBV7-9
CASSLGGTYEQYF
>-|15|TRBV4-1
CASSQGPGAGNTIYF
>-|15|TRBV19
CASSIEGGWSNEQFF
>-|17|TRBV27
CASSLVLGSGQYYGYTF
>-|13|TRBV28
CASRWTSRYEQYF
>-|13|TRBV27
CASSTYSTDTQYF
>few|15|TRBV6-1
CASSEAGTGSHEQYF
>-|13|TRBV9
CASSRKLTDTQYF
>-|15|TRBV6-1
CASSEHFGQYNEQFF
>-|16|TRBV9
CASSVNTGTGFHEQYF
>-|11|TRBV11-2
CASGSYNEQFF
>-|14|TRBV11-2
CASSLVSGDYGYTF
>-|14|TRBV11-2
CASSPSGWSDIQYF
>-|15|TRBV6-4
CASSDSSLATDTQYF
>once|15|TRBV7-3
CASSLTQSSYNEQFF
>few|15|TRBV27
CASSLGGARNQPQHF
>-|14|TRBV5-4
CASSLGYREAEQYF
>-|15|TRBV6-1
CASSEWAGALNEQFF
>-|14|TRBV7-9
CASGPSGTGYGYTF
>-|17|TRBV6-1
CASSEEGAGQNQETQYF
>few|13|TRBV2
CASRTGAGTEAFF
>-|15|TRBV7-6
CASSVGRSGANVLTF
>-|14|TRBV19
CASSSDSETYEQYF
>-|13|TRBV6-4
CASRDRGLSPLHF
>once|18|TRBV5-4
CASSLAVLASGSSYEQYF
>-|15|TRBV9
CASSVGETSGTEQFF
>-|14|TRBV7-2
CASTQLQADTEAFF
>-|15|TRBV4-3
CASSQSYGHTGELFF
>-|16|TRBV4-1
CASSQPDGDSNQPQHF
>medium-sized|16|TRBV4-3
CASSFSGTGEAYEQYF
>-|15|TRBV4-1
CASSQEAHRGDEQYF
>-|13|TRBV5-6
CASSKLGTDTQYF
>few|19|TRBV18
CASSPPGTGENVNTGELFF
>-|15|TRBV2
CASSEVPRHYNEQFF
>-|14|TRBV10-3
CAATTEPFSIGQFF
>-|17|TRBV4-1
CASSQGGGRVGTGELFF
>-|16|TRBV4-2
CASSQAASGPTDTQYF
>-|13|TRBV28
CASSPPSAYEQYF